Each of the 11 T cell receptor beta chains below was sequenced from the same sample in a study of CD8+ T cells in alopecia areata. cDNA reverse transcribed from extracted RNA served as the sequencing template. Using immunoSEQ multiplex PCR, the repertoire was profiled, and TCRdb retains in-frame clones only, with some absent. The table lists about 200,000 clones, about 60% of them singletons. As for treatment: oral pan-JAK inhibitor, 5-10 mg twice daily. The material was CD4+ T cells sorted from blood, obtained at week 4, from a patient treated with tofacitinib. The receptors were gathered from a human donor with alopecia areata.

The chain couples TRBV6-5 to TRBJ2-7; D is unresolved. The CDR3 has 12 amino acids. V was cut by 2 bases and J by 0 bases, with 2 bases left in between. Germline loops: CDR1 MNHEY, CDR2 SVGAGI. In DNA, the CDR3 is TGTGCCAGCAGTTACAACTCCTACGAGCAGTACTTC. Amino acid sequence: CASSYNSYEQYF.

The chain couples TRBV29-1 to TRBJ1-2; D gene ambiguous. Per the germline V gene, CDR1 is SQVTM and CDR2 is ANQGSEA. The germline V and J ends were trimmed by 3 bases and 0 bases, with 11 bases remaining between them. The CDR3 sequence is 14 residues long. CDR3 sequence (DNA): TGCAGCGTTGAGACCCCATCTTCTAACTATGGCTACACCTTC. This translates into CSVETPSSNYGYTF. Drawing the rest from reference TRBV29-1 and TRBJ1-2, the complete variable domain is SAVISQKPSRDICQRGTSLTIQCQVDSQVTMMFWYRQQPGQSLTLIATANQGSEATYESGFVIDKFPISRPNLTFSTLTVSNMSPEDSSIYLCSVETPSSNYGYTFGSGTRLTVV.

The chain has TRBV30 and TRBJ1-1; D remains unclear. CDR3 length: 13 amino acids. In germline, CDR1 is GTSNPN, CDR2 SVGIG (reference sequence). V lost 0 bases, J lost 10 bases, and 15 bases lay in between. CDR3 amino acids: CAWSVASQEGAFF. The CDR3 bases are TGTGCCTGGAGTGTGGCCAGCCAGGAGGGAGCTTTCTTT. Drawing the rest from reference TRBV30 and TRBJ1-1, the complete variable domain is SQTIHQWPATLVQPVGSPLSLECTVEGTSNPNLYWYRQAAGRGLQLLFYSVGIGQISSEVPQNLSASRPQDRQFILSSKKLLLSDSGFYLCAWSVASQEGAFFGQGTRLTVV.

CDR3 loop: CASSEQGRGTQYF. The DNA for the CDR3 is TGTGCCAGCAGTGAACAGGGTAGGGGGACCCAGTACTTC. This rearrangement joins TRBV2 to TRBJ2-5, with D possibly being TRBD1 (5 bases). Germline assignment: CDR1 SNHLY and CDR2 FYNNEI. The CDR3 length is 13 residues. V was pared by 2 bases and J by 7 bases, with 11 bases between.

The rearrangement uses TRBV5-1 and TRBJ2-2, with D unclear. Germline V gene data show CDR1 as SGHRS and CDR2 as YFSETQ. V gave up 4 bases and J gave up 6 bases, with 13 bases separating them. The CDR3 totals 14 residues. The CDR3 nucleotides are TGCGCCAGCAGCGAAGGGTTTGAGGCCGGGGAGCTGTTTTTT. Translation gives CASSEGFEAGELFF.

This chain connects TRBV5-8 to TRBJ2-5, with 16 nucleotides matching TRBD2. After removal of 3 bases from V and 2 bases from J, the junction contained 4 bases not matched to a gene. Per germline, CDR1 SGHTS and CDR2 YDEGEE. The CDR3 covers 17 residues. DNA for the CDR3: TGTGCCAGCAGCTCGCCGGGACTAGCGGGGGGGCAAGAGACCCAGTACTTC. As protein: CASSSPGLAGGQETQYF.

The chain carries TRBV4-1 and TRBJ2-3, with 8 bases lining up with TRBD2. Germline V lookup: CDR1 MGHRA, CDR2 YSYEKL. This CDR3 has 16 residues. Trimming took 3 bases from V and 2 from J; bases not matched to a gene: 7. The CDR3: CASSQPGLGFTDTQYF. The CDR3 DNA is TGCGCCAGCAGCCAGCCGGGACTAGGTTTCACAGATACGCAGTATTTT.

CDR3 amino acids: CASSYLSSDRVRKLFF. The CDR3 DNA reads as TGTGCCAGCAGTTACTTGAGCAGCGACAGGGTCCGAAAACTGTTTTTT. The J gene is TRBJ1-4, the V gene TRBV6-5, with 7 bases lining up with TRBD1. Looked up from germline, CDR1 is MNHEY and CDR2 is SVGAGI. The CDR3 loop spans 16 amino acids. With V trimmed by 1 base and J by 10 bases, 12 bases remained unmatched.

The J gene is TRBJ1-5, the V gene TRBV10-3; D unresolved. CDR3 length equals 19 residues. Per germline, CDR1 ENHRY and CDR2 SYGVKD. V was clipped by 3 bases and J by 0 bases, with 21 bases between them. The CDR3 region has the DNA TGTGCCATCAGTGACGTGGGGTCTACCAGCCAACATAGCAATCAGCCCCAGCATTTT. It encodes CAISDVGSTSQHSNQPQHF.

As DNA, the CDR3 is TGTGCCAGCAGCCAAGATCATGGGACAGTGGGTGGCTACACCTTC. Its translation is CASSQDHGTVGGYTF. The genes are TRBV14 and TRBJ1-2; the match to TRBD1 covers 7 bases. Losses at the gene ends were 0 bases for V and 7 bases for J; bases not matched to a gene: 8. CDR3 size: 15 residues. The germline V gene has CDR1 SGHDN and CDR2 FVKESK.

The CDR3 protein is CASSFGQIMIYEQYF. CDR3 sequence (DNA): TGTGCCAGCAGCTTTGGACAGATAATGATCTACGAGCAGTACTTC. The chain links TRBV7-8 to TRBJ2-7; D may be TRBD1 (6 bases). The V gene's germline CDR1 is SGHVS and CDR2 FQNEAQ. CDR3 size: 15 residues. With 3 bases removed from V and 3 bases from J, the gap between germline ends came to 15 bases. The variable domain in full, completed from reference TRBV7-8 and TRBJ2-7, reads GAGVSQSPRYKVAKRGQDVALRCDPISGHVSLFWYQQALGQGPEFLTYFQNEAQLDKSGLPSDRFFAERPEGSVSTLKIQRTQQEDSAVYLCASSFGQIMIYEQYFGPGTRLTVT.